Sequencing of this T cell receptor (beta chain) was carried out in a study of blood T cell repertoires in COVID-19. The CDR3 extends over 15 amino acids. From germline, CDR1 is MNHEY and CDR2 SVGAGI. With 4 bases clipped from V and 7 bases from J, the junction kept 8 bases outside the gene matches. Method: immunoSEQ multiplex PCR; TCRdb's copy keeps in-frame clones and lacks some. There are about 160,000 clones in the sample; roughly 78% occur only once, and roughly 8% lies in the top ten. This TCR was recovered from a woman aged 55-69 years with COVID-19, enrolled during active disease. The sample was peripheral blood. V usage is TRBV6-5 and J usage is TRBJ2-4; 9 bases match TRBD1. The CDR3 protein is CASSSSGTGKNIQYF. CDR3 coding DNA: TGTGCCAGCAGTTCCTCCGGGACAGGGAAGAACATTCAGTACTTC.